This T cell receptor beta chain comes out of a study of T cell changes during pregnancy in multiple sclerosis. Generated by immunoSEQ multiplex PCR, the TCRdb table keeps only in-frame clones and is missing some. The sample consists of tens of thousands of clones, 89% of them appearing once. Sequencing used CD4+ T cells from peripheral blood mononuclear cells, obtained in the first trimester of pregnancy. The source of this sequence is a female donor with multiple sclerosis, enrolled in a pregnancy study.

The chain's CDR3 is CASSPRAGADETQYF. The CDR3 region has the DNA TGTGCCAGCAGCCCCCGAGCGGGGGCAGACGAGACCCAGTACTTC. This rearrangement joins TRBV7-6 to TRBJ2-5, with TRBD2 matching 8 bases. The CDR3 has 15 residues. Germline CDR1 is SGHVS and CDR2 is FNYEAQ. Trimming took 5 bases from V and 5 from J; bases not matched to a gene: 10.